The clone carrying this TCR beta chain was counted ten times or more. Its cognate antigen is unknown. This sample stems from a study of T cells after yellow fever vaccination. Study-level information: SMART-Seq v4 Ultra Low Input served to prepare low-cell-number fractions.

Study results and caveats: After the booster, over 95% of CD4 and about nine tenths of CD8 primary-response clones were re-detected. The secondary response was weaker but peaked faster, day 5 versus 15.

The CDR3 is 15 residues long. From germline, CDR1 is ENHRY and CDR2 SYGVKD. With V trimmed by 9 bases and J by 2 bases, 7 bases remained unmatched. As TCR cDNA was made by 5'RACE template switching, a universal primer site and UMIs were added. Each CDR3 protein is one row after TCRdb ran MiXCR on the 5' RACE reads. The data contain about 150,000 distinct CDR3 sequences, 5% to 7.5% of them singletons. The specimen was CD4+ T cells sorted from PBMCs, collected 10 days after the yellow fever booster vaccination. The V and J genes are TRBV10-3 and TRBJ2-2; 9 bases are a match to TRBD2. The origin of this receptor is a man aged 25-45 years who received the YFV17D yellow fever vaccine. CDR3 sequence (DNA): TGTGCCATAGCGGAGCTAGCGGGAAACACCGGGGAGCTGTTTTTT. It encodes CAIAELAGNTGELFF.